The present T cell receptor (beta chain) was sequenced within a study of T cell responses to AZD1222 COVID-19 vaccine. Germline V gene lookup returns CDR1 MNHEY and CDR2 SMNVEV (reference sequence). Losses at the gene ends were 7 bases for V and 6 bases for J; bases not matched to a gene: 7. The CDR3 is made up of 14 amino acids. The assay was immunoSEQ multiplex PCR, and TCRdb's table has in-frame clones only and misses some. The table shows over 150,000 clones, with about 90% occurring only once. The chain has TRBV27 and TRBJ2-2, with 8 positions matching TRBD2. Specimen: peripheral blood, collected on day 0 of MenACWY control vaccination. The source of this sequence is an adult in good health. The CDR3 nucleotides are TGTGCCAGCAAGGGACTAGGCAAACCCGGGGAGCTGTTTTTT. This translates into CASKGLGKPGELFF.